This T cell receptor beta chain was sequenced for a study of shared clonotypes between healthy human individuals (dated by TCRdb to 2019 to 2021). A note on the overall study: The cohort comprised a couple of women and a few men aged 18 to 49 years. For each donor, CD4 naive and CD4 memory were each given three plates, CD8 naive was given two plates, and CD8 memory was given one plate. To estimate repertoire size and how much clonotypes are shared between individuals, the study performed deep sequencing of blood TCR repertoires from five healthy adults. Different laboratories and diverse techniques were used to prepare libraries and sequence TCR repertoires, to increase sequencing depth and limit assay-specific biases. Between about 0.94 and 8.9 billion PBMCs per donor were obtained by leukapheresis. Broad study findings and their caveats: Naive subsets generally had larger estimated clonotype richness than memory subsets. Rarefaction of sorted-subset datasets indicated incomplete sequencing despite the large sequencing depth. Clonotypes shared by all four sorted-subset donors showed higher generation probabilities than non-shared clonotypes. Because the study included only a small number of donors, the genetic and exposure-history diversity represented was limited. Sampling was restricted to blood, and TCR repertoires in tissues likely differ from the TCR repertoires found in blood. Pairwise subsampling led to the expectation that sequencing depth would affect the degree of clonotype sharing among donors. When a handful of donors were compared, the shared fraction of clonotypes was 5% to 6.5% for naive CD4, roughly 3.4% for naive CD8, 2.3% for memory CD4, and 0.35% to 0.4% for memory CD8.

The donors were healthy, HIV-negative adults with no recently reported acute infections or vaccinations. Only Caucasian adults living in Nashville, Tennessee, USA were represented among the donors. Magnetic negative selection was used to enrich CD4+ T cells, after which naive cells were positively selected on CD45RA and the negative fraction became the memory subset. Blood was collected by leukapheresis, and PBMCs were isolated by Ficoll-Histopaque density gradient centrifugation and then cryopreserved in liquid nitrogen vapor phase. Purity and quantity of every magnetically sorted T cell population were checked by analytical flow cytometry. Genomic DNA was isolated from every sorted fraction and measured by UV absorbance on a Nanodrop 2000c. The CDR3 has 12 amino acids, counting the end cysteine and phenylalanine. The sequence is cut down to CDR3 DNA, 36 bases in frame from base 1. Taken from the germline V gene, the CDR1 and CDR2 loops are MDHEN and SYDVKM. V sheds 5 bases and J sheds 5 bases, leaving 9 bases between their ends.

With regard to this clone: Its cognate antigen has yet to be identified. It has no much larger one-base neighbor in the sample; base qualities were not kept. The sample contains more than one DNA sequence encoding this CDR3.

Using the deep immunoSEQ assay, TCR CDR3 regions were amplified from genomic DNA by multiplex PCR. Extracted genomic DNA from each cell subset was spread evenly across all wells of several immunoSEQ 96-well plates, with each plate serving as a replicate. For sorted subsets, 200 to 250 ng of genomic DNA, equivalent to 25,000 to 35,000 T cell genomes, went into each replicate PCR. Purified libraries were measured with a Qubit 3.0 fluorometer, size-checked on a Bioanalyzer 2100, and measured again with the KAPA Library Quantification kit. Every immunoSEQ 96-well plate was sequenced on a dedicated single-read 150-cycle Illumina NextSeq 550 flow cell. As for how the authors treated the data: Because the immunoSEQ output held only junctional sequences and lacked quality scores, the filtering could not match the filtering applied to full-length reads. To assign V/J genes and CDR3, sequences were annotated against IMGT germline references using PyIR, a Python wrapper for IgBLAST v1.9. Any read was removed if the V/J assignment was weak (E-value above 1e-6), the CDR3 was missing, or the read contained stop codons, out-of-frame junctions, or ambiguous translated residues. V3J clonotypes were defined as sequences sharing an identical inferred V gene, J gene, and CDR3 amino acid sequence. To compute the percentage overlap between repertoires, the number of shared unique clonotypes was divided by the size of the smaller repertoire. Three approaches were used to assess repertoire richness: RTK rarefaction, the Chao1 estimator, and Recon v2.1 estimates of unobserved clonotypes. OLGA was used to compute generation probabilities for all TCRbeta clonotypes that the gDNA method yielded from several donors. Entries here come from immuneACCESS through TCRdb and include only in-frame sequences with V and J called. Some clones fail to appear in such tables; in the studies checked, an unresolved V gene covers under half of the shortfall, and the cause of the remainder is unknown. V and J calls and clone size are copied from that table; D and trimming were computed from the DNA. The sample records about 1.1 million clones, about 80% of which are singletons. The ten largest account for about 0.52% of the sample.

Material for sequencing was memory CD4+ T cells from PBMCs. The sample's cell subset or site label, in plain terms: CD45RA-negative fraction. This TCR derives from a man younger than 35 in good health. Some clones in this sample may be carry-over from other donors' samples. The chain joins TRBV28 to TRBJ1-1, with TRBD1 tentatively as D gene (6 bases match). The DNA is TGTGCCAGCAGTCGCCAGGGGACTGAAGCTTTCTTT. Its product reads: CASSRQGTEAFF. The CDR3, completed at both ends by the reference TRBV28 and TRBJ1-1 genes, gives the full variable domain DVKVTQSSRYLVKRTGEKVFLECVQDMDHENMFWYRQDPGLGLRLIYFSYDVKMKEKGDIPEGYSVSREKKERFSLILESASTNQTSMYLCASSRQGTEAFFGQGTRLTVV.